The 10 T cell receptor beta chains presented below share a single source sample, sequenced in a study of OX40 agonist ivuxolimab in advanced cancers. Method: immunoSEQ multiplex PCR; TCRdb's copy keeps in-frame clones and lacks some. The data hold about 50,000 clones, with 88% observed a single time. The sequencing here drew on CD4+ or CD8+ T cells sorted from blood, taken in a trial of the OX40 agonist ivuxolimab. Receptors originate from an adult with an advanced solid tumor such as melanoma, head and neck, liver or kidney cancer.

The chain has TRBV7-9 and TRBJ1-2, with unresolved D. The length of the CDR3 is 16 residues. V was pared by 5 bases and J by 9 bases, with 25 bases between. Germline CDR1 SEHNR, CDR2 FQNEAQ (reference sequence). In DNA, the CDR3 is TGTGCCAGCAGCCCTCCCGGCGGAGGGCTGGGATCCAGCTACACCTTC. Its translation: CASSPPGGGLGSSYTF.

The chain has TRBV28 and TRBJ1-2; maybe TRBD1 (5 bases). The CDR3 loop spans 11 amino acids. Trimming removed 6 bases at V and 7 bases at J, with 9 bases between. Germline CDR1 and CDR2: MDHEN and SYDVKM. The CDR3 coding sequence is TGTGCCAGCAGCTTAGGGGCTGGCTACACCTTC. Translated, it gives CASSLGAGYTF.

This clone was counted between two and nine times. CDR3 DNA sequence: TGTGCCAGCAGCTTACCGGGAACCTACGAGCAGTACTTC. The encoded protein is CASSLPGTYEQYF. The genes are TRBV5-6 and TRBJ2-7, with D tentatively TRBD2 (5 bases). The ends were cut back, 2 bases at V and 2 bases at J, with 8 bases in the middle. CDR3 length: 13 residues. Germline CDR1 reads SGHDT; CDR2 reads YYEEEE.

CDR3 residues: CASSRRQGTTYEQYF. The CDR3 nucleotides are TGTGCCAGCAGCCGGCGCCAGGGGACGACCTACGAGCAGTACTTC. This rearrangement joins TRBV7-2 to TRBJ2-7; TRBD1 is a possible D gene (6 bases). Trimming removed 5 bases at V and 2 bases at J, with 16 bases between. Germline CDR1 SGHTA, CDR2 FQGNSA. CDR3 length: 15 residues.

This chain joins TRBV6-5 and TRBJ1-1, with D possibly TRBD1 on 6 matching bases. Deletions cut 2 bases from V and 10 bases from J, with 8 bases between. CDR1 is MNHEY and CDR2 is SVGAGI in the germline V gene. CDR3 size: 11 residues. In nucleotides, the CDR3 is TGTGCCAGCAGTTACGGCAGGGGAGCTTTCTTT. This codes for CASSYGRGAFF.

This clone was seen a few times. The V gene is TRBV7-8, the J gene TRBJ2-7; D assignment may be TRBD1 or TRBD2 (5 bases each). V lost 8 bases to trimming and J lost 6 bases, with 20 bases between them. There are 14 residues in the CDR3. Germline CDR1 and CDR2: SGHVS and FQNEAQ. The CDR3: CASLISGRDGEQYF. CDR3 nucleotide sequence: TGTGCCAGCCTTATTTCGGGCAGGGACGGCGAGCAGTACTTC.

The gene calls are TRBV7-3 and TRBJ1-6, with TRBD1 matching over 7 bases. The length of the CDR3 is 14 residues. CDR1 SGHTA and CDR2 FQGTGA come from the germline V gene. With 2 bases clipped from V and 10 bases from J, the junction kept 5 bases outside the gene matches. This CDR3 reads CASSLRQGESPLHF. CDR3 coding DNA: TGTGCCAGCAGCTTACGACAGGGAGAATCACCCCTCCACTTT.

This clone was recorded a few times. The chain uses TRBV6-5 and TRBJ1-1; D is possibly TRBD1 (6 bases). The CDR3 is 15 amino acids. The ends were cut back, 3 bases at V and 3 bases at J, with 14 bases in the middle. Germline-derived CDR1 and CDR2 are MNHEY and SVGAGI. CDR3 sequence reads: CASSYSARGYTEAFF. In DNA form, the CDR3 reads TGTGCCAGCAGTTATTCCGCAAGGGGGTACACTGAAGCTTTCTTT.

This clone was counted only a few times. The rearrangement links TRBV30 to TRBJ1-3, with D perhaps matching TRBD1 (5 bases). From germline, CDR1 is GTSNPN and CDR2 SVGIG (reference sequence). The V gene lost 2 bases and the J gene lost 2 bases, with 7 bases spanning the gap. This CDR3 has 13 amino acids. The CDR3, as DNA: TGTGCCTGGAGTTGGGGGACTGGAAACACCATATATTTT. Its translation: CAWSWGTGNTIYF.

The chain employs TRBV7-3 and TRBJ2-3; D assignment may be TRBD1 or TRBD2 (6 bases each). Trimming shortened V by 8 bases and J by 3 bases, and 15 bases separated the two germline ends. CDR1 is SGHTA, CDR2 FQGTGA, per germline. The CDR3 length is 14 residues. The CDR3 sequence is CASGLGAGTDTQYF. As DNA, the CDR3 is TGTGCCAGCGGTCTGGGGGCGGGGACAGATACGCAGTATTTT.